The entry that follows covers one T cell receptor (beta chain) sequence. Its antigen is as yet unknown. The data belong to a study of metastatic and nonmetastatic thyroid tumors. Study context: Peripheral blood and tumor or nodule samples from malignant and benign thyroid patients were compared.

Every patient underwent thyroid surgery untreated. The germline V gene has CDR1 MNHEY and CDR2 SVGAGI. CDR3 size: 16 residues. Trimming removed 0 bases from V and 7 bases from J, with 13 bases in between. TCRdb re-called clones from the PCR reads using MiXCR. The table lists 20,000 to 25,000 clones, approximately 25% of them singletons. Study observations and caveats: The reported finding was significantly higher TCR beta diversity in malignant thyroid tumors relative to benign nodules, in blood and tumor.

Sequencing was carried out using tumor tissue. The TCR comes from a female donor with papillary thyroid cancer or a benign thyroid nodule (not recorded which). Some clones in this sample may be carry-over from other donors' samples. The chain carries TRBV6-5 and TRBJ1-6; D is ambiguous. CDR3 residues: CASSYSQSLGNSPLHF. The CDR3 DNA sequence: TGTGCCAGCAGTTACTCGCAGTCCCTTGGGAATTCACCCCTCCACTTT.